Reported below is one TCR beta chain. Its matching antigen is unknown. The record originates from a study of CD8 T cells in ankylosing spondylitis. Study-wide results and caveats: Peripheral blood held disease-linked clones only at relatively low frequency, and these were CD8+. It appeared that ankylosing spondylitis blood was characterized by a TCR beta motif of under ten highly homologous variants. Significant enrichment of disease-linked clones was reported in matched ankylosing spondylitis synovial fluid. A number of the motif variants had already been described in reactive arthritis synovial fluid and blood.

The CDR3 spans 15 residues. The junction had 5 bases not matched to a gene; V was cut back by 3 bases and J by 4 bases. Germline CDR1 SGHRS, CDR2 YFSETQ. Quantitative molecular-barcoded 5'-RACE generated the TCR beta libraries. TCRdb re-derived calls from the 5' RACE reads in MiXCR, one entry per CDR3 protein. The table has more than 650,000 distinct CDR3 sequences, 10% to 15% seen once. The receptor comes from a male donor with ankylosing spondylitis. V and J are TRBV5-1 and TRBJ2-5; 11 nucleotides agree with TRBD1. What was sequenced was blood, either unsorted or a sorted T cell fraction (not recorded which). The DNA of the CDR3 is TGCGCCAGCAGCTCCAGGACAGGGGGCGGAGAGACCCAGTACTTC. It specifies CASSSRTGGGETQYF. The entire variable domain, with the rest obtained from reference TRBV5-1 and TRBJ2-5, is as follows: KAGVTQTPRYLIKTRGQQVTLSCSPISGHRSVSWYQQTPGQGLQFLFEYFSETQRNKGNFPGRFSGRQFSNSRSEMNVSTLELGDSALYLCASSSRTGGGETQYFGPGTRLLVL.